These 8 T cell receptor beta chains came from one sample sequenced in a study of early T cells in non-severe SARS-CoV-2 infection (dated by TCRdb to the early 2020s). Preparation of the library involved 5' RACE. Data came from a NextSeq 500. TCRdb cleaned the public reads at Q25 with fastp, built clones with MiXCR and kept in-frame beta chains. Entries are consolidated by CDR3 protein sequence, retaining the most common genes and DNA. This sample gives around 66,000 distinct CDR3 sequences in total; roughly 5.7% of them show up just once. The ten biggest clones cover 3% to 3.5% of the sample. This material consisted of whole blood, taken at baseline. The receptor set was obtained from an adult who was a healthcare worker with PCR-confirmed SARS-CoV-2 infection or an uninfected control (not recorded which).

The J gene is TRBJ1-5, the V gene TRBV6-1; the D gene is possibly TRBD1 (6 bases). The V end lost 5 bases, the J end lost 6 bases, and 11 bases lay between the germline ends. Germline CDR1 and CDR2: MNHNS and SASEGT. The CDR3 totals 13 residues. The chain's CDR3 is CASSSIGGQPQHF. The CDR3 DNA is TGTGCCAGCAGTTCGATAGGGGGTCAGCCCCAGCATTTT.

This clonotype was seen only a few times. The chain links TRBV27 to TRBJ2-7; 15 positions match TRBD2. Germline lookup yields CDR1 MNHEY and CDR2 SMNVEV (reference sequence). The CDR3 length is 15 residues. V lost 8 bases to trimming and J lost 0 bases; unmatched junction nucleotides: 2. The CDR3 bases are TGTGCCAGCGGGACTAGCGGGGGGAGCTCCTACGAGCAGTACTTC. Protein product: CASGTSGGSSYEQYF.

V and J are TRBV6-5 and TRBJ2-4, with TRBD2 matching 8 bases. With 6 bases clipped from V and 10 bases from J, the junction kept 8 bases outside the gene matches. This CDR3 contains 13 residues. Germline assignment: CDR1 MNHEY and CDR2 SVGAGI. CDR3 amino acids: CASRTSSGPIQYF. DNA of the CDR3: TGTGCCAGCAGAACCTCTAGCGGGCCAATTCAGTACTTC.

This clonotype was seen many times. The V gene is TRBV29-1, the J gene TRBJ1-2; D is unresolved. This CDR3 has 12 amino acids. CDR1 is SQVTM and CDR2 is ANQGSEA in the germline V gene. V was pared by 5 bases and J by 8 bases, with 15 bases between. DNA of the CDR3: TGCAGCGTTTACGCGAGGGCGGGAGGCTACACCTTC. This gives the protein CSVYARAGGYTF.

Ten or more counts support this clonotype. The chain uses TRBV7-9 and TRBJ2-7; 9 bases line up with TRBD1. Germline lookup yields CDR1 SEHNR and CDR2 FQNEAQ (reference sequence). J was trimmed by 0 bases and V by 5 bases; bases with no gene match: 5. This CDR3 is 15 amino acids long. CDR3 in amino acids: CASSPRTGDSYEQYF. CDR3 sequence (DNA): TGTGCCAGCAGCCCAAGGACAGGGGACTCCTACGAGCAGTACTTC.

The sample holds many counts of this clonotype. V gene TRBV5-1 combines with J gene TRBJ2-3; 8 nucleotides match TRBD1. Germline V CDR1 and CDR2: SGHRS, YFSETQ. The CDR3 length is 14 residues. V gave up 4 bases and J gave up 3 bases; unmatched junction bases: 4. The CDR3 is CASSIGQGTDTQYF. As DNA, the CDR3 is TGCGCCAGCAGCATCGGACAGGGAACAGATACGCAGTATTTT.

This clonotype was counted only a few times. V gene TRBV7-2 combines with J gene TRBJ2-1, with TRBD2 as a possible D gene (6 bases). Germline CDR1 is SGHTA and CDR2 is FQGNSA. V dropped 1 base and J dropped 3 bases, with 10 bases sitting between them. The length of the CDR3 is 15 residues. The CDR3 DNA reads as TGTGCCAGCAGCTTAGGGCTAGCGCGCTACAATGAGCAGTTCTTC. Amino acids: CASSLGLARYNEQFF. The full variable domain, rest sourced from reference TRBV7-2 and TRBJ2-1, is GAGVSQSPSNKVTEKGKDVELRCDPISGHTALYWYRQSLGQGLEFLIYFQGNSAPDKSGLPSDRFSAERTGGSVSTLTIQRTQQEDSAVYLCASSLGLARYNEQFFGPGTRLTVL.

The chain uses TRBV25-1 and TRBJ2-7; 7 bases fit TRBD1. Per germline, CDR1 MGHDK and CDR2 SYGVNS. CDR3 length: 15 amino acids. After removal of 4 bases from V and 0 bases from J, the junction contained 6 bases not matched to a gene. This chain's CDR3 is CASSGETGSSYEQYF. The DNA for the CDR3 is TGTGCCAGCAGTGGAGAGACAGGGAGCTCCTACGAGCAGTACTTC.